Listed here are 4 T cell receptor beta chains from one sample, sequenced in a study of memory CD4+ T cells and cytomegalovirus serostatus. Single viable CD3+CD4+CD8-CD45RO+ cells were sorted as the memory CD4+ T cells. Clones were read by immunoSEQ multiplex PCR, and TCRdb kept only the in-frame ones, dropping some. The data show tens of thousands of clones, around 83% seen once. Sequenced input: memory CD4+ T cells from blood. The source is an adult in good health and CMV-seropositive.

This chain joins TRBV28 and TRBJ2-7; 10 bases are a match to TRBD2. Germline loops: CDR1 MDHEN, CDR2 SYDVKM. Trimming at V came to 7 bases and at J to 5 bases, leaving 11 bases not matched to a gene. This CDR3 region has 15 residues. CDR3 sequence (DNA): TGTGCCAGCAAGTTTCTAGCGGGGGTGTCCGACGAGCAGTACTTC. Its protein is CASKFLAGVSDEQYF.

The chain is built from TRBV30 and TRBJ2-4, with D possibly being TRBD2 (5 bases). Germline V gene lookup returns CDR1 GTSNPN and CDR2 SVGIG (reference sequence). V lost 5 bases, J lost 0 bases, and 11 bases lay in between. This CDR3 is built from 14 residues. In nucleotides, the CDR3 is TGTGCCTGGGGGCCGGGATTAGCCAAAAACATTCAGTACTTC. It is translated as CAWGPGLAKNIQYF.

This chain connects TRBV7-2 to TRBJ1-6; 10 positions agree with TRBD1. The germline CDR1 and CDR2 sequences are SGHTA and FQGNSA. This CDR3 region has 16 residues. V trimming: 5 bases; J trimming: 9 bases; junction bases outside the gene matches: 10. The chain's CDR3 is CASSHFRRTGGSPLHF. Here the CDR3 DNA reads TGTGCCAGCAGCCATTTTCGCAGGACAGGGGGTTCACCCCTCCACTTT. Using reference TRBV7-2 and TRBJ1-6 for the parts outside the CDR3, the full variable domain is GAGVSQSPSNKVTEKGKDVELRCDPISGHTALYWYRQSLGQGLEFLIYFQGNSAPDKSGLPSDRFSAERTGGSVSTLTIQRTQQEDSAVYLCASSHFRRTGGSPLHFGNGTRLTVT.

Worth noting for this clone: Distinct nucleotide sequences in the sample also encode this CDR3. This chain joins TRBV7-9 and TRBJ2-3; D not resolved. V shed 6 bases and J shed 0 bases, with 7 bases lying between them. The length of the CDR3 is 13 residues. The V gene's germline CDR1 is SEHNR and CDR2 FQNEAQ (reference sequence). The CDR3 nucleotides are TGTGCCAGCAGGCCCGACAGCACAGATACGCAGTATTTT. Its translation is CASRPDSTDTQYF.